One and the same sample provided the 21 T cell receptor beta chains below, sequenced in a study of blood T cell repertoires in COVID-19. The repertoire was sequenced with immunoSEQ multiplex PCR; TCRdb's copy has only in-frame clones and lacks some. The repertoire holds 80,000 to 130,000 clones, with around nine tenths as singletons. Sequencing was done on a sample of peripheral blood. All receptors derive from a man between 65 and 85 years old with acute or convalescent COVID-19.

This chain uses TRBV6-5 with TRBJ2-5; TRBD1 matches 7 bases. Trimming took 0 bases from V and 7 from J; bases not matched to a gene: 5. The CDR3 consists of 14 residues. CDR1 and CDR2 from the germline V gene are MNHEY and SVGAGI. CDR3 sequence (DNA): TGTGCCAGCAGTTACTCGACAGGGCCAGTGACCCAGTACTTC. It encodes CASSYSTGPVTQYF.

This rearrangement joins TRBV7-9 to TRBJ1-1; D is ambiguous. Germline V gene lookup returns CDR1 SEHNR and CDR2 FQNEAQ (reference sequence). The ends were cut back, 1 base at V and 0 bases at J, with 12 bases in the middle. The CDR3 loop spans 16 amino acids. CDR3 nucleotides: TGTGCCAGCAGCTTAGTCGGGGAAATACTGAACACTGAAGCTTTCTTT. It specifies CASSLVGEILNTEAFF.

The rearrangement uses TRBV6-5 and TRBJ1-1; tentative D call: TRBD1 (6 bases). V was clipped by 5 bases and J by 2 bases, with 12 bases between them. Germline CDR1 is MNHEY and CDR2 is SVGAGI. The CDR3 has 14 residues. This CDR3 reads CASSPGHINTEAFF. DNA for the CDR3: TGTGCCAGCAGTCCGGGACACATTAACACTGAAGCTTTCTTT.

The chain couples TRBV6-1 to TRBJ1-4; 7 nucleotides align to TRBD1. The CDR3 contains 16 residues. CDR1 and CDR2 from the germline V gene are MNHNS and SASEGT. V dropped 2 bases and J dropped 1; count of bases not matched to a gene: 4. For the CDR3, the DNA is TGTGCCAGCAGTGAACGGCCAGGGGGAACTAATGAAAAACTGTTTTTT. Encoded protein: CASSERPGGTNEKLFF.

This chain joins TRBV7-9 and TRBJ2-7; TRBD2 aligns across 8 bases. The CDR3 runs to 16 residues. The germline V gene encodes CDR1 SEHNR and CDR2 FQNEAQ (reference sequence). After removal of 1 base from V and 4 bases from J, the junction contained 9 bases not matched to a gene. The CDR3 here is CASSLGRVAGQYEQYF. The CDR3 nucleotides are TGTGCCAGCAGCTTAGGGAGGGTAGCGGGACAATACGAGCAGTACTTC.

V is TRBV6-5 and J is TRBJ2-6; tentative D call: TRBD1 (5 bases). Between the trimmed V and J ends, which lost 5 bases and 4 bases, there was a span of 12 bases. CDR1 and CDR2 (germline): MNHEY, SVGAGI. CDR3 length: 15 residues. This CDR3 is CASSPRAGGANVLTF. DNA for the CDR3: TGTGCCAGCAGTCCCAGGGCTGGCGGGGCCAACGTCCTGACTTTC.

This chain connects TRBV27 to TRBJ2-3; weak D call: TRBD2 (5 bases). Trimming shortened V by 8 bases and J by 3 bases, and 15 bases separated the two germline ends. This CDR3 comprises 14 residues. Germline lookup yields CDR1 MNHEY and CDR2 SMNVEV (reference sequence). Here the CDR3 reads CASAGRRLTDTQYF. In DNA, the CDR3 is TGTGCCAGCGCCGGCAGGAGGTTGACAGATACGCAGTATTTT.

This clone occurred a few times. The chain employs TRBV9 and TRBJ2-1; 9 bases match TRBD1. The CDR3 is made up of 15 amino acids. The V gene's germline CDR1 is SGDLS and CDR2 YYNGEE. Losses at the gene ends were 3 bases for V and 3 bases for J; bases not matched to a gene: 4. The CDR3 region is CASSGRQGDYNEQFF. CDR3 bases: TGTGCCAGCAGCGGGCGACAGGGGGACTACAATGAGCAGTTCTTC. Full variable domain (missing parts from reference TRBV9 and TRBJ2-1): DSGVTQTPKHLITATGQRVTLRCSPRSGDLSVYWYQQSLDQGLQFLIQYYNGEERAKGNILERFSAQQFPDLHSELNLSSLELGDSALYFCASSGRQGDYNEQFFGPGTRLTVL.

The chain recombines TRBV9 with TRBJ2-1; 10 positions agree with TRBD2. Germline CDR1 SGDLS, CDR2 YYNGEE. This CDR3 has 15 amino acids. The V and J ends lost 3 bases and 6 bases, in that order; junction bases with no gene match: 6. The CDR3 DNA follows: TGTGCCAGCAGCGGTCTAGCGGGAGAGGGCAATGAGCAGTTCTTC. Translation: CASSGLAGEGNEQFF.

This clone turned up a few times. The chain is built from TRBV28 and TRBJ2-7; D gene ambiguous. CDR3 size: 14 residues. The V end lost 8 bases, the J end lost 0 bases, and 14 bases lay between the germline ends. Germline loops: CDR1 MDHEN, CDR2 SYDVKM. CDR3 DNA sequence: TGTGCCAGCCTCACCCGGGTCCCCTCCTACGAGCAGTACTTC. Translation: CASLTRVPSYEQYF.

The chain recombines TRBV2 with TRBJ2-1, with a weak D call TRBD2 (6 bases). Germline V CDR1 and CDR2: SNHLY, FYNNEI. This CDR3 contains 14 residues. V lost 4 bases, J lost 6 bases, and 13 bases lay in between. This CDR3 is CASSVRDWGNEQFF. The CDR3 DNA is TGTGCCAGCAGTGTCCGGGACTGGGGCAATGAGCAGTTCTTC.

This clone was seen once. At one boundary the junction diverges from the germline segment, which might be a read error. The chain employs TRBV28 and TRBJ2-7, with 7 bases fitting TRBD1. The length of the CDR3 is 15 residues. CDR1 and CDR2 from the germline V gene are MDHEN and SYDVKM. CDR3 loop: CASSRSGTVSSEQYF. DNA of the CDR3: TGTGCCAGCAGTCGTTCCGGGACAGTTTCCTCCGAGCAGTACTTC.

The chain carries TRBV18 and TRBJ1-4; no firm D call. Germline loops: CDR1 KGHSH, CDR2 LQKENI. The germline V and J ends were trimmed by 3 bases and 5 bases, with 10 bases remaining between them. The CDR3 is made up of 14 amino acids. The CDR3 bases are TGTGCCAGCTCACCGGGCAGCCGGAATGAAAAACTGTTTTTT. Residues: CASSPGSRNEKLFF.

The chain links TRBV4-1 to TRBJ2-5; 12 bases are a match to TRBD2. The CDR3 is 18 amino acids. CDR1 and CDR2 from the germline V gene are MGHRA and YSYEKL. J gave up 2 bases and V 4 bases, and 11 bases lay outside the gene matches. The CDR3 DNA follows: TGCGCCAGCAGCCTAGACCCTCGACTAGCGGGGGAGCAAGAGACCCAGTACTTC. This gives the protein CASSLDPRLAGEQETQYF.

The chain employs TRBV9 and TRBJ2-1; 10 positions match TRBD2. Unmatched junction bases numbered 5, after V lost 4 bases and J lost 4 bases. This CDR3 comprises 15 residues. Germline V gene lookup returns CDR1 SGDLS and CDR2 YYNGEE. DNA for the CDR3: TGTGCCAGCAGCTCCCGACTAGCGGGTTACAATGAGCAGTTCTTC. It translates to CASSSRLAGYNEQFF.

In its sample, this clone was seen once. The V gene is TRBV18, the J gene TRBJ2-7; 7 bases agree with TRBD1. Germline lookup yields CDR1 KGHSH and CDR2 LQKENI. This CDR3 has 12 residues. Trimming at V came to 3 bases and at J to 6 bases, leaving 2 bases not matched to a gene. The CDR3 bases are TGTGCCAGCTCACCGAGGGGGCGCGAGCAGTACTTC. Its translation: CASSPRGREQYF.

V is TRBV18 and J is TRBJ1-4; D ambiguous. Germline V gene data show CDR1 as KGHSH and CDR2 as LQKENI. V gave up 6 bases and J gave up 6 bases, with 11 bases separating them. The CDR3 is 13 residues long. The CDR3 DNA sequence: TGTGCCAGCTCGCCCCAAGGAGATGAAAAACTGTTTTTT. It translates to CASSPQGDEKLFF.

The chain joins TRBV30 to TRBJ1-2; D gene unclear. The V end lost 5 bases, the J end lost 5 bases, and 15 bases lay between the germline ends. This CDR3 has 13 amino acids. Per germline, CDR1 GTSNPN and CDR2 SVGIG (reference sequence). CDR3 loop: CAWAFGEWYGYTF. The CDR3, as DNA: TGTGCCTGGGCTTTTGGGGAGTGGTATGGCTACACCTTC.

The V gene is TRBV29-1, the J gene TRBJ1-1; D might be TRBD1 (5 bases). Germline-derived CDR1 and CDR2 are SQVTM and ANQGSEA. CDR3 size: 12 residues. Trimming stripped 1 base from V and 7 bases from J, with 10 bases between. The CDR3 protein is CSVEARQIEAFF. CDR3 nucleotide sequence: TGCAGCGTTGAAGCGCGACAGATTGAAGCTTTCTTT.

V and J are TRBV27 and TRBJ2-7, with TRBD1 identical over 7 bases. Germline V gives CDR1 MNHEY, CDR2 SMNVEV (reference sequence). Germline trimming cut 2 bases from V and 4 bases from J; bases unmatched to any gene: 8. The CDR3 runs 15 residues. CDR3 bases: TGTGCCAGCAGTTTAACCCCGGGACAGACGTACGAGCAGTACTTC. It yields the protein CASSLTPGQTYEQYF.

This chain uses TRBV4-2 with TRBJ2-7; D is possibly TRBD2 (5 bases). This CDR3 is 15 amino acids long. Germline loops: CDR1 LGHNA, CDR2 YNFKEQ. V was pared by 4 bases and J by 0 bases, with 13 bases between. CDR3 DNA sequence: TGTGCCAGCAGCCGGAACACAGCGGCCTCCTACGAGCAGTACTTC. It specifies CASSRNTAASYEQYF.